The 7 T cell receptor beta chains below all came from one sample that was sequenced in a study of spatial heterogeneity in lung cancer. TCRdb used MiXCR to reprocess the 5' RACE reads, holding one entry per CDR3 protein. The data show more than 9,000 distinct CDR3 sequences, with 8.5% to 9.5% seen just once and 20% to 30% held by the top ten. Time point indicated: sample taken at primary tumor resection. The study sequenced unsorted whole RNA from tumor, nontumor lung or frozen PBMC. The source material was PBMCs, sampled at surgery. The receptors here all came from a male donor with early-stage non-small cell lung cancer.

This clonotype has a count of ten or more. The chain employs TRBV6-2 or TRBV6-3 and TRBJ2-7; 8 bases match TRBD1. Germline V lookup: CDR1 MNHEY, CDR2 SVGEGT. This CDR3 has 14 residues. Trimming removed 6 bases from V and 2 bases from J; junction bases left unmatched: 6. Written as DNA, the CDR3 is TGTGCCAGCAGCCCCGACAGGGGCGCCTACGAGCAGTACTTC. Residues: CASSPDRGAYEQYF.

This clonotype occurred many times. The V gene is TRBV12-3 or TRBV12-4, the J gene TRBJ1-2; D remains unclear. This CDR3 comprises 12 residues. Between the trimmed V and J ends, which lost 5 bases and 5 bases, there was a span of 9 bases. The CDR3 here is CASSARWYGYTF. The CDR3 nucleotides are TGTGCCAGCAGTGCCCGCTGGTATGGCTACACCTTC.

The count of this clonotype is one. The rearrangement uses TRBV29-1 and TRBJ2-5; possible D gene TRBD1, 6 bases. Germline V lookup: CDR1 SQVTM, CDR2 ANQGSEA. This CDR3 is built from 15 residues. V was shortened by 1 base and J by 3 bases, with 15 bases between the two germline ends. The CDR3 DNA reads TGCAGCGTTGAAGGGTCAGGGGTTGGAGAAGAGACCCAGTACTTC. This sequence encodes CSVEGSGVGEETQYF.

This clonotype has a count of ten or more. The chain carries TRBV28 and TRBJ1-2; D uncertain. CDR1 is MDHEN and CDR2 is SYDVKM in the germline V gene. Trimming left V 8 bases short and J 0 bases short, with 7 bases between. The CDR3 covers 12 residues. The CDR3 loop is CASGTANYGYTF. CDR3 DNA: TGTGCCAGCGGTACTGCTAACTATGGCTACACCTTC.

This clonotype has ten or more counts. The CDR3 bases are TGTGCCAGTAGAACTCTCGGGTCAGTAGGAAATCAGCCCCAGCATTTT. It codes for CASRTLGSVGNQPQHF. The chain uses TRBV19 and TRBJ1-5; D remains ambiguous. Trimming cost V 6 bases and J 4 bases, with 19 bases left between them. Germline-derived CDR1 and CDR2 are LNHDA and SQIVND (reference sequence). CDR3 length: 16 amino acids.

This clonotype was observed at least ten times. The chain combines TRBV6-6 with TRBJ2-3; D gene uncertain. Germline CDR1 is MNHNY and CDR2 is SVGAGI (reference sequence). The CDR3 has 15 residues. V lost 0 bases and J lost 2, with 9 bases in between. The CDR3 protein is CASSYSADSTDTQYF. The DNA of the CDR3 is TGTGCCAGCAGTTACTCGGCAGATTCCACAGATACGCAGTATTTT.

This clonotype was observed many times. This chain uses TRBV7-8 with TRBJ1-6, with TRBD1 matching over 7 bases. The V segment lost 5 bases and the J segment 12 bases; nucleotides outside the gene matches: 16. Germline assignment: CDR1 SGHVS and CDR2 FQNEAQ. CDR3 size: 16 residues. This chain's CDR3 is CASSPRQGLQSGPLHF. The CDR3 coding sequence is TGTGCCAGCAGCCCCAGACAGGGCCTGCAAAGTGGACCCCTCCACTTT. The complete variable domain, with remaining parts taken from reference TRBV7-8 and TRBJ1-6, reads GAGVSQSPRYKVAKRGQDVALRCDPISGHVSLFWYQQALGQGPEFLTYFQNEAQLDKSGLPSDRFFAERPEGSVSTLKIQRTQQEDSAVYLCASSPRQGLQSGPLHFGNGTRLTVT.